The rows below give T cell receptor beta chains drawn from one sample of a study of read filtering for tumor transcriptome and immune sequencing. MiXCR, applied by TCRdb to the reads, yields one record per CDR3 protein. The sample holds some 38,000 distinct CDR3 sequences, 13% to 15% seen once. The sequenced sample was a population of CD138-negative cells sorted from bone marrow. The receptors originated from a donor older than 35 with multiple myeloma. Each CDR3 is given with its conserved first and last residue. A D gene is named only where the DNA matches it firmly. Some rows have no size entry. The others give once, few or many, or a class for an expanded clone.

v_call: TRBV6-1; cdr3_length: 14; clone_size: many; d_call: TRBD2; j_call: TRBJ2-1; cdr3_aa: CASTRSGGAEEQFF; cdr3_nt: TGTGCCAGCACCCGTAGCGGGGGGGCCGAGGAGCAGTTCTTC
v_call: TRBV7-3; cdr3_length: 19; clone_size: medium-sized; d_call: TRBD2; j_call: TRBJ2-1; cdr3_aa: CASSLRRPSGGRSDNEQFF; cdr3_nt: TGTGCCAGCAGTTTAAGACGTCCTAGCGGGGGAAGGTCCGACAATGAGCAGTTCTTC
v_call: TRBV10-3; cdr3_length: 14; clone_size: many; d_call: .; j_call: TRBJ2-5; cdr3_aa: CAISERTVGETQYF; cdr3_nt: TGTGCCATCAGTGAAAGGACAGTCGGTGAGACCCAGTACTTC
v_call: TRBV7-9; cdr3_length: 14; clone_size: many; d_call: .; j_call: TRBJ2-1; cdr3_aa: CASSLDTNYNEQFF; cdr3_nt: TGTGCCAGCAGCTTGGATACTAACTACAATGAGCAGTTCTTC
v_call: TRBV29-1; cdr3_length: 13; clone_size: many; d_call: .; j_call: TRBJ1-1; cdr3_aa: CSVVWGPLVEAFF; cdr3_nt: TGCAGCGTTGTTTGGGGCCCATTGGTTGAAGCTTTCTTT
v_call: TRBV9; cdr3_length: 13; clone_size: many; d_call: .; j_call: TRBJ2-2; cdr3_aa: CASTPRVTGELFF; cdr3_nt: TGTGCCAGTACCCCGCGGGTCACCGGGGAGCTGTTTTTT
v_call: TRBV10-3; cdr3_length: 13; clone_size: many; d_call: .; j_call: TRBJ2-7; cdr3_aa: CATSGGDTYEQYF; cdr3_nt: TGTGCCACCTCGGGGGGCGACACCTACGAGCAGTACTTC
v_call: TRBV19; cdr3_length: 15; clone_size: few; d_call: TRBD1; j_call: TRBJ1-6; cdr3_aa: CASSLGQGAYSPLHF; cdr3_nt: TGTGCCAGTAGTCTCGGACAGGGGGCTTATTCACCCCTCCACTTT
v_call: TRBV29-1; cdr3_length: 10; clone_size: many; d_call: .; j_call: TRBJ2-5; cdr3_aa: CSGGQETQYF; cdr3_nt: TGCAGCGGGGGTCAAGAGACCCAGTACTTC
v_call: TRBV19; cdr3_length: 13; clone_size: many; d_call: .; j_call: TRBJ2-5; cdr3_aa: CASPDRRQETQYF; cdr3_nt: TGTGCCAGTCCCGACAGGCGCCAAGAGACCCAGTACTTC
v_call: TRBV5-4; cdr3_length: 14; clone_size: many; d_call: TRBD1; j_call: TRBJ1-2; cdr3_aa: CASSLGQGYYGYTF; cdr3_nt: TGTGCCAGCAGCTTGGGACAGGGATACTATGGCTACACCTTC
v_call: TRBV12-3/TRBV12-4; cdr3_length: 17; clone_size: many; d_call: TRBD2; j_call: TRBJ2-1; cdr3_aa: CASSVPPLAGSYNEQFF; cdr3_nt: TGTGCCAGCAGTGTACCCCCACTAGCGGGGTCTTACAATGAGCAGTTCTTC
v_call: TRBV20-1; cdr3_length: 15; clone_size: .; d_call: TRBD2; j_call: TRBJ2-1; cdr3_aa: CSARERGAIYNEQFF; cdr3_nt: TGCAGTGCTAGGGAGCGGGGGGCGATCTACAATGAGCAGTTCTTC
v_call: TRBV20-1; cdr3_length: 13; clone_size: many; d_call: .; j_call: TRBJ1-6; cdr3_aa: CSAIAGGFSPLHF; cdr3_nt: TGCAGTGCTATCGCGGGGGGGTTTTCACCCCTCCACTTT
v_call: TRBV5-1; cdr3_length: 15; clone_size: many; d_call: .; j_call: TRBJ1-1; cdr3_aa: CASSEKGLMGTEAFF; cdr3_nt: TGCGCCAGCAGCGAAAAGGGCCTCATGGGCACTGAAGCTTTCTTT
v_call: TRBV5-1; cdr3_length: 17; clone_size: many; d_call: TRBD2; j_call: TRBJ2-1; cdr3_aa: CASSLVPGGGAYNEQFF; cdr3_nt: TGCGCCAGCAGCTTGGTTCCGGGCGGGGGAGCCTACAATGAGCAGTTCTTC
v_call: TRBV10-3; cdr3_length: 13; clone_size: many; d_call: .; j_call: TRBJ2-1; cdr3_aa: CAIKGGVANEQFF; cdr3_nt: TGTGCCATCAAGGGGGGAGTAGCCAATGAGCAGTTCTTC
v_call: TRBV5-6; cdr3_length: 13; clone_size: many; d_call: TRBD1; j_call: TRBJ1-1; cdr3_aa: CASSLGTADEAFF; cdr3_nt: TGTGCCAGCAGCCTAGGGACAGCGGATGAAGCTTTCTTT
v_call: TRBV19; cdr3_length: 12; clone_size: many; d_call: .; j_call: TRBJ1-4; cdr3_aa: CASNRTPEKLFF; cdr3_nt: TGTGCCAGTAATAGGACCCCGGAAAAACTGTTTTTT
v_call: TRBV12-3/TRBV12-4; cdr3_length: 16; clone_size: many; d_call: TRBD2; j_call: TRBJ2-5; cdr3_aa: CASSLSLGGLQETQYF; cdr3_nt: TGTGCCAGCAGTTTATCCCTCGGGGGACTACAAGAGACCCAGTACTTC
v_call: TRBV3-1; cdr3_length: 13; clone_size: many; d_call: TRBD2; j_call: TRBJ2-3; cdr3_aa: CASSQVSSGAQYF; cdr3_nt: TGTGCCAGCAGCCAAGTCAGCAGCGGGGCGCAGTATTTT
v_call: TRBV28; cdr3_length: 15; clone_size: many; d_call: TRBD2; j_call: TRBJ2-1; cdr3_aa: CASSLPSGSNYEQFF; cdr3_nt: TGTGCCAGCAGTTTACCTAGCGGGAGTAACTATGAGCAGTTCTTC
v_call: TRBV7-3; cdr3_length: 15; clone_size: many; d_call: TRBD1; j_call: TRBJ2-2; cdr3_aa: CASSLQGAHTGELFF; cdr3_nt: TGTGCCAGCAGCCTACAGGGGGCCCACACCGGGGAGCTGTTTTTT
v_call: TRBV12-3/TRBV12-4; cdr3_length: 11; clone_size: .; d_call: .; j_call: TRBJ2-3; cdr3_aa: CASRLKDTQYF; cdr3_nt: TGTGCCAGCCGTCTAAAAGATACGCAGTATTTT
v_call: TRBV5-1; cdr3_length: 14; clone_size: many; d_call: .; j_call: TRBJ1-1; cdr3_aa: CASSLGGGGTEAFF; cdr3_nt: TGCGCCAGCAGCTTGGGTGGTGGGGGGACTGAAGCTTTCTTT
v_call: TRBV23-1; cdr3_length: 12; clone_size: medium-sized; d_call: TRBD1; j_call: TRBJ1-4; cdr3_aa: CASDRVPEKLFF; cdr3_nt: TGCGCCAGCGACAGGGTCCCTGAAAAACTGTTTTTT
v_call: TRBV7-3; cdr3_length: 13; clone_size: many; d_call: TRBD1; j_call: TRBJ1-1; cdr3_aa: CASSQTGTTEAFF; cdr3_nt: TGTGCCAGCAGCCAGACAGGGACGACTGAAGCTTTCTTT
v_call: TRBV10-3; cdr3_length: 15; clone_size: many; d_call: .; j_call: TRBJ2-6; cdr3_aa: CAISVGPSGANVLTF; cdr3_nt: TGTGCCATCAGTGTCGGGCCCTCTGGGGCCAACGTCCTGACTTTC
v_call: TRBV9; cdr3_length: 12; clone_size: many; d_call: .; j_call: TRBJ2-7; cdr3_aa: CASSGGGHEQYF; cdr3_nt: TGTGCCAGCAGCGGAGGGGGGCACGAGCAGTACTTC
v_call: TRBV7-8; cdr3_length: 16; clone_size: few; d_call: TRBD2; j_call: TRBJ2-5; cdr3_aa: CASSRTSGAIQETQYF; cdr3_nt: TGTGCCAGCAGCCGGACTAGCGGGGCTATACAAGAGACCCAGTACTTC
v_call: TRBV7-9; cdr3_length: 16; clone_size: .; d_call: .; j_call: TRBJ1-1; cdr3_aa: CASSLEPGLMNTEAFF; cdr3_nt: TGTGCCAGCAGCTTAGAACCGGGCCTGATGAACACTGAAGCTTTCTTT
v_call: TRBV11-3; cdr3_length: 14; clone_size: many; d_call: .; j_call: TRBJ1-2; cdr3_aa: CASSLSGPNRGYTF; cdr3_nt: TGTGCCAGCAGCTTATCCGGGCCCAATCGTGGCTACACCTTC
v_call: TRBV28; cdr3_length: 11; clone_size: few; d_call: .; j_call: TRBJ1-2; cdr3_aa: CASQYRAGYTF; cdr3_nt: TGTGCCAGCCAATACAGGGCTGGCTACACCTTC
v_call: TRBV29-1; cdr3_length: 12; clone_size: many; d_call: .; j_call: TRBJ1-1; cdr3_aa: CSATGGGTEAFF; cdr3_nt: TGCAGCGCGACGGGCGGGGGCACTGAAGCTTTCTTT
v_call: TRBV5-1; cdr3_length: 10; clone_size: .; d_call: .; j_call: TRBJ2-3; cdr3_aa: CASTLDTQYF; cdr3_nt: TGCGCCAGCACCCTAGATACGCAGTATTTT
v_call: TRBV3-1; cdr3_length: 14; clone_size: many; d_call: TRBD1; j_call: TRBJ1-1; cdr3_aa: CASSHRTGIQGAFF; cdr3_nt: TGTGCCAGCAGCCACAGGACAGGGATCCAGGGGGCTTTCTTT
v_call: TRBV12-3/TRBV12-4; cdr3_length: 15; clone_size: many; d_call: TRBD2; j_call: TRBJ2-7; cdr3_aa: CASSLTSGGAREQYF; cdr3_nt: TGTGCCAGCAGTCTAACTAGCGGGGGGGCGAGAGAGCAGTACTTC
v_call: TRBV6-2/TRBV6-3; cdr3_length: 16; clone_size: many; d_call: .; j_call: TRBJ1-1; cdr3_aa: CASTPLWQLMNTEAFF; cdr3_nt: TGTGCCAGCACCCCCCTTTGGCAGCTGATGAACACTGAAGCTTTCTTT
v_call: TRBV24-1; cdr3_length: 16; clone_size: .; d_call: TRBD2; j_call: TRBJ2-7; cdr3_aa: CVTSGLAGADSYERYF; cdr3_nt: TGTGTCACCAGTGGACTAGCGGGAGCGGATTCCTACGAGCGGTACTTC
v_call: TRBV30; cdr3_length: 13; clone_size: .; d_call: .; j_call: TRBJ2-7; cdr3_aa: CAWSVLGSYEQYF; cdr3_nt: TGTGCCTGGAGTGTACTGGGCTCCTACGAGCAGTACTTC
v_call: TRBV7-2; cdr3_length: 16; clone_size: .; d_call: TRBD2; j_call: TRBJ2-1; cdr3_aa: CASSLKRTSEYSEQFF; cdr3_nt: TGTGCCAGCAGCTTAAAGCGGACTAGTGAATACAGTGAGCAGTTCTTC
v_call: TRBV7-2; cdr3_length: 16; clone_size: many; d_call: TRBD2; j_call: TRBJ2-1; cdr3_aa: CASSSASGRIYNEQFF; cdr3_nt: TGTGCCAGCAGCTCGGCTAGCGGGAGGATCTACAATGAGCAGTTCTTC
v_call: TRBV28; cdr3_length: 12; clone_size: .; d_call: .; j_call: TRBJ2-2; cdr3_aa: CAIRENTGELVF; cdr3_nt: TGTGCCATCCGAGAAAACACCGGGGAGCTGGTTTTT
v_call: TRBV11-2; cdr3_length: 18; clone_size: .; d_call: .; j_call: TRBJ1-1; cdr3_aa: CASSQEGRGRGMNTEAFF; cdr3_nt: TGTGCCAGCAGCCAGGAGGGGAGAGGACGAGGCATGAACACTGAAGCCTTCTTT
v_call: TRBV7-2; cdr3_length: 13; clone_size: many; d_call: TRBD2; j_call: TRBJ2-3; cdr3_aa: CASGGVASRAQYF; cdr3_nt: TGTGCCAGCGGGGGGGTAGCGAGCAGAGCGCAGTATTTT